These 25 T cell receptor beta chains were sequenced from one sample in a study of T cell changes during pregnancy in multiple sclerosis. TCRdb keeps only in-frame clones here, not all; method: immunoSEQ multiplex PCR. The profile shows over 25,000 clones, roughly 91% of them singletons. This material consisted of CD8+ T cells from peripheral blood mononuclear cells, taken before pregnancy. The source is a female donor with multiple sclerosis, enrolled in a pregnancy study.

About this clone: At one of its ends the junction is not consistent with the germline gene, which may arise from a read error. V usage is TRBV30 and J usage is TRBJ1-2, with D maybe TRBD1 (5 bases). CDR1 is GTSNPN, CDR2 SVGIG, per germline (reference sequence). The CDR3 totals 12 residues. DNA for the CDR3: TGTGCCTGGAGTGTCCTAAAGGGCAGGGTTCACTTC. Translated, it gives CAWSVLKGRVHF.

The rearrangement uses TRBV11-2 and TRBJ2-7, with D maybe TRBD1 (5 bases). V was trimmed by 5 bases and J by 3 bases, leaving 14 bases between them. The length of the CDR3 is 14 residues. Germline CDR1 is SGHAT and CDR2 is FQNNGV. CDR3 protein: CASSPAQGFYEQYF. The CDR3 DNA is TGTGCCAGCAGCCCGGCCCAGGGATTCTACGAGCAGTACTTC. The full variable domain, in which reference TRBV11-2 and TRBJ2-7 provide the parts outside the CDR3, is EAGVAQSPRYKIIEKRQSVAFWCNPISGHATLYWYQQILGQGPKLLIQFQNNGVVDDSQLPKDRFSAERLKGVDSTLKIQPAKLEDSAVYLCASSPAQGFYEQYFGPGTRLTVT.

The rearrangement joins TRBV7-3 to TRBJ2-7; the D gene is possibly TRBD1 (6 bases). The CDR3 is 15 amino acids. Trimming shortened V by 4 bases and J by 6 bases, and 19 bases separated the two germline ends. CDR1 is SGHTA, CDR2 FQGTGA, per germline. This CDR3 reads CASSSDGTQTSEQYF. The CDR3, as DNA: TGTGCCAGCAGCTCCGATGGGACACAAACAAGCGAGCAGTACTTC.

The CDR3 here is CASSWEVVGTEAFF. The CDR3 bases are TGTGCCAGTAGTTGGGAGGTGGTTGGGACTGAAGCTTTCTTT. The rearrangement uses TRBV19 and TRBJ1-1, with unresolved D. Germline V gene sequence: CDR1 LNHDA, CDR2 SQIVND (reference sequence). V lost 5 bases, J lost 5 bases, and 15 bases lay in between. The CDR3 extends over 14 amino acids.

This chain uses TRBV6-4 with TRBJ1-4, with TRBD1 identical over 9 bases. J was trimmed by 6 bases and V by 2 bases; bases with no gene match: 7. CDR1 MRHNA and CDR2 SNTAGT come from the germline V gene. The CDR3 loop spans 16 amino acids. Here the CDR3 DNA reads TGTGCCAGCAGTGACCCGACAGGGGGTGAGGATGAAAAACTGTTTTTT. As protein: CASSDPTGGEDEKLFF.

The CDR3 DNA is TGTGCCAGCAGTCGACAGGGGTTGGGCACAGATACGCAGTATTTT. Amino acid sequence: CASSRQGLGTDTQYF. This chain uses TRBV5-4 with TRBJ2-3, with 8 bases identical to TRBD1. Germline V gives CDR1 SGHNT, CDR2 YYREEE (reference sequence). V dropped 5 bases and J dropped 1; count of bases not matched to a gene: 6. This CDR3 contains 15 residues.

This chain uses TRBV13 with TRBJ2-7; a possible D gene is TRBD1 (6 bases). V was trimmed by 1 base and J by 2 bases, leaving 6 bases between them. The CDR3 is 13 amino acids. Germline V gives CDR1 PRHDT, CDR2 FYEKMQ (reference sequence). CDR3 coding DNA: TGTGCCAGCAGCTTAGACAGGGCCTACGAGCAGTACTTC. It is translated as CASSLDRAYEQYF.

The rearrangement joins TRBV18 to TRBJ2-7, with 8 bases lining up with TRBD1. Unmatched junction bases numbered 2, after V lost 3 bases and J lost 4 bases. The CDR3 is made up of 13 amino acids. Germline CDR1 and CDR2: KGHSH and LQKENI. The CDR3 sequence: CASSPDREYEQYF. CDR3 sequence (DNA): TGTGCCAGCTCACCGGACAGGGAGTACGAGCAGTACTTC.

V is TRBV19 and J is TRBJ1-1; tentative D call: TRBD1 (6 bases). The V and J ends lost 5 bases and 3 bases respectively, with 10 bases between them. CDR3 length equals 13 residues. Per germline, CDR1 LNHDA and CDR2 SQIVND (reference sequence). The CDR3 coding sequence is TGTGCCAGTAGTGACAGGTTGGACACTGAAGCTTTCTTT. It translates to CASSDRLDTEAFF.

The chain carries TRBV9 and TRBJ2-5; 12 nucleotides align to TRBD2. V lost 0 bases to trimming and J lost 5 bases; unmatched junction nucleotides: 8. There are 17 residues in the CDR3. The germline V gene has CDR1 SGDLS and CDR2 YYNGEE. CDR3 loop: CASSVESSGGVGETQYF. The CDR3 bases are TGTGCCAGCAGCGTAGAGTCTAGCGGGGGGGTCGGGGAGACCCAGTACTTC. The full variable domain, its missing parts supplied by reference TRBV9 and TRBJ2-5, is DSGVTQTPKHLITATGQRVTLRCSPRSGDLSVYWYQQSLDQGLQFLIQYYNGEERAKGNILERFSAQQFPDLHSELNLSSLELGDSALYFCASSVESSGGVGETQYFGPGTRLLVL.

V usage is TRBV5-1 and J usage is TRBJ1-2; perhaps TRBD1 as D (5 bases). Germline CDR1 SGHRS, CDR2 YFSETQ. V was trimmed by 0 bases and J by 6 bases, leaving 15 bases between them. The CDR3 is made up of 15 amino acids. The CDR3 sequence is CASSLGYGGANGYTF. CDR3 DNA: TGCGCCAGCAGCTTGGGATATGGCGGGGCGAATGGCTACACCTTC.

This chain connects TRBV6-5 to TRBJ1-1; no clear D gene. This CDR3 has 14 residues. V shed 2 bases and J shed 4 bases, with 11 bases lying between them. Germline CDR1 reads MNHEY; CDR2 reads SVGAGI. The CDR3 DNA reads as TGTGCCAGCAGTTACAGAGGGCGCCCCACTGAAGCTTTCTTT. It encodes CASSYRGRPTEAFF.

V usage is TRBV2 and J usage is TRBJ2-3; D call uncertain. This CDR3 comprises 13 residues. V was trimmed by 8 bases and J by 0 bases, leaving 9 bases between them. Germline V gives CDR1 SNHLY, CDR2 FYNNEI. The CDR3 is CASATASTDTQYF. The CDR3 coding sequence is TGTGCCAGCGCAACAGCTAGCACAGATACGCAGTATTTT. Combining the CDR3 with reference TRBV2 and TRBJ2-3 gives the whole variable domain EPEVTQTPSHQVTQMGQEVILRCVPISNHLYFYWYRQILGQKVEFLVSFYNNEISEKSEIFDDQFSVERPDGSNFTLKIRSTKLEDSAMYFCASATASTDTQYFGPGTRLTVL.

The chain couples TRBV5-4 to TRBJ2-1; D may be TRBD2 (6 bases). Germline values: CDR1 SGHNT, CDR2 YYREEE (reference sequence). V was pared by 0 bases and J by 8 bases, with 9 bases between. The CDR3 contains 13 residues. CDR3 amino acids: CASSLVGGDEQFF. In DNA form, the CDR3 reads TGTGCCAGCAGCTTGGTAGGCGGGGATGAGCAGTTCTTC.

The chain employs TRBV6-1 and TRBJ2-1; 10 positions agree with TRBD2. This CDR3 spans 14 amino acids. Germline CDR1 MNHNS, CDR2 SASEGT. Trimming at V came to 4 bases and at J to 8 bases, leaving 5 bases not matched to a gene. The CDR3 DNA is TGTGCCAGCAGTGGAACTAGCGGGATTTATGAGCAGTTCTTC. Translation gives CASSGTSGIYEQFF.

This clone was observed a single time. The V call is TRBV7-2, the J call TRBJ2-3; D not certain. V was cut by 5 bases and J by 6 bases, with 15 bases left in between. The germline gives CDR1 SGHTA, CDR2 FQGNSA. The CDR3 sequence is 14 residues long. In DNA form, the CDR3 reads TGTGCCAGCAGCGTGACTCCCGAGACGGATACGCAGTATTTT. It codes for CASSVTPETDTQYF.

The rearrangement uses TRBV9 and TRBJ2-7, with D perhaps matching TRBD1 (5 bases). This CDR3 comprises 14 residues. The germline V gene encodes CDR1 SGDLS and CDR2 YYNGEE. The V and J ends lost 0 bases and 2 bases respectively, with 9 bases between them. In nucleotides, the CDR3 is TGTGCCAGCAGCGTAGGGGGCAGACCCTACGAGCAGTACTTC. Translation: CASSVGGRPYEQYF.

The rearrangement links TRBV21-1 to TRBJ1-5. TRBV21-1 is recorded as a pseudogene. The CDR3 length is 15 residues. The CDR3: CASTMSGTPNQPQHF. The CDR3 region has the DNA TGTGCCAGCACCATGAGCGGGACACCGAATCAGCCCCAGCATTTT.

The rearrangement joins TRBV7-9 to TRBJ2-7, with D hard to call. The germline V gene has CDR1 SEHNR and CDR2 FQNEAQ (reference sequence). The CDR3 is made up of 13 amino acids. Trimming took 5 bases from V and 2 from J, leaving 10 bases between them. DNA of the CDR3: TGTGCCAGCAGCCCAGCGTCGACCTACGAGCAGTACTTC. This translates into CASSPASTYEQYF.

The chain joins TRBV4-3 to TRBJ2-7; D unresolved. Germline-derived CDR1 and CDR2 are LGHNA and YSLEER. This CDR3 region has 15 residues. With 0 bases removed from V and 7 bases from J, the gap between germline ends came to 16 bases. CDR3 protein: CASSQDTSALWEQYF. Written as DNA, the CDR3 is TGCGCCAGCAGCCAAGATACCAGCGCCCTGTGGGAGCAGTACTTC.

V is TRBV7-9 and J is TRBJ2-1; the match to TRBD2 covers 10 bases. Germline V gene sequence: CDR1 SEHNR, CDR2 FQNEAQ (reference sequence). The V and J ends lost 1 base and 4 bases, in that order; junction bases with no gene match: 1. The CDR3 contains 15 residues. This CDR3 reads CASSLVLAGYNEQFF. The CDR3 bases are TGTGCCAGCAGCTTAGTACTAGCGGGGTACAATGAGCAGTTCTTC.

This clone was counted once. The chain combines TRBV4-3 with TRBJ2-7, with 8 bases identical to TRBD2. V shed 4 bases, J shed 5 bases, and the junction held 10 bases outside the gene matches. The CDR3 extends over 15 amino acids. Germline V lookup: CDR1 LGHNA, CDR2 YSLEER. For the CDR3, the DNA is TGCGCCAGCAGCCGGGCGTGGAGCGGGGGCAACGAGCAGTACTTC. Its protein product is CASSRAWSGGNEQYF.

The CDR3, as DNA: TGTGCCAGCAGCCCTAGCGGGGGGGCGGAAGAGACCCAGTACTTC. Translation: CASSPSGGAEETQYF. The J gene is TRBJ2-5, the V gene TRBV13; the match to TRBD2 covers 12 bases. Germline V CDR1 and CDR2: PRHDT, FYEKMQ (reference sequence). The CDR3 is 15 residues long. Trimming at V came to 5 bases and at J to 3 bases, leaving 4 bases not matched to a gene.

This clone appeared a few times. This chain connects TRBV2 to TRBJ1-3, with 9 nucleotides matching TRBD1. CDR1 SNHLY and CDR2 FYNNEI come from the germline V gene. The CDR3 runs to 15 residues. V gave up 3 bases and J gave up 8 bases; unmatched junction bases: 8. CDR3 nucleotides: TGTGCCAGCAGTGAGGGACAGGGATGGGCCCACACCATATATTTT. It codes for CASSEGQGWAHTIYF.

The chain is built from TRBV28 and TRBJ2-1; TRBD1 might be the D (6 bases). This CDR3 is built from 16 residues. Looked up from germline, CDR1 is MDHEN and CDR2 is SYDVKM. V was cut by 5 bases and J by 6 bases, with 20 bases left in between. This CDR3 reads CASSKKTGLPLNEQFF. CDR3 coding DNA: TGTGCCAGCAGTAAAAAGACAGGACTCCCCCTCAATGAGCAGTTCTTC.